This paragraph covers one TCR beta chain sequence. No antigen is known for it. Germline V lookup: CDR1 SGHRS, CDR2 YFSETQ. The J segment lost 2 bases and the V segment lost 1 base, leaving 2 bases of the junction unmatched. This CDR3 is built from 15 residues. The entry originates in a study of shared clonotypes between healthy human individuals. General observations from the study: As a rule, naive subsets had a larger estimated richness than memory subsets.

Sequencing was performed with immunoSEQ multiplex PCR; in TCRdb, only in-frame clones are kept and a portion is missing. The sample has a few million clones, around 94% seen once. Each donor was a Caucasian adult residing in Nashville, Tennessee. The clonotype was recovered from a young man in good health. Input material: naive CD4+ T cells sorted from blood. Specified subset: CD45RA+ positively selected. The chain employs TRBV5-1 and TRBJ2-1; 8 bases are shared with TRBD2. DNA for the CDR3: TGCGCCAGCAGCTTGAAACTAGCGGCCTACAATGAGCAGTTCTTC. Amino acids: CASSLKLAAYNEQFF.